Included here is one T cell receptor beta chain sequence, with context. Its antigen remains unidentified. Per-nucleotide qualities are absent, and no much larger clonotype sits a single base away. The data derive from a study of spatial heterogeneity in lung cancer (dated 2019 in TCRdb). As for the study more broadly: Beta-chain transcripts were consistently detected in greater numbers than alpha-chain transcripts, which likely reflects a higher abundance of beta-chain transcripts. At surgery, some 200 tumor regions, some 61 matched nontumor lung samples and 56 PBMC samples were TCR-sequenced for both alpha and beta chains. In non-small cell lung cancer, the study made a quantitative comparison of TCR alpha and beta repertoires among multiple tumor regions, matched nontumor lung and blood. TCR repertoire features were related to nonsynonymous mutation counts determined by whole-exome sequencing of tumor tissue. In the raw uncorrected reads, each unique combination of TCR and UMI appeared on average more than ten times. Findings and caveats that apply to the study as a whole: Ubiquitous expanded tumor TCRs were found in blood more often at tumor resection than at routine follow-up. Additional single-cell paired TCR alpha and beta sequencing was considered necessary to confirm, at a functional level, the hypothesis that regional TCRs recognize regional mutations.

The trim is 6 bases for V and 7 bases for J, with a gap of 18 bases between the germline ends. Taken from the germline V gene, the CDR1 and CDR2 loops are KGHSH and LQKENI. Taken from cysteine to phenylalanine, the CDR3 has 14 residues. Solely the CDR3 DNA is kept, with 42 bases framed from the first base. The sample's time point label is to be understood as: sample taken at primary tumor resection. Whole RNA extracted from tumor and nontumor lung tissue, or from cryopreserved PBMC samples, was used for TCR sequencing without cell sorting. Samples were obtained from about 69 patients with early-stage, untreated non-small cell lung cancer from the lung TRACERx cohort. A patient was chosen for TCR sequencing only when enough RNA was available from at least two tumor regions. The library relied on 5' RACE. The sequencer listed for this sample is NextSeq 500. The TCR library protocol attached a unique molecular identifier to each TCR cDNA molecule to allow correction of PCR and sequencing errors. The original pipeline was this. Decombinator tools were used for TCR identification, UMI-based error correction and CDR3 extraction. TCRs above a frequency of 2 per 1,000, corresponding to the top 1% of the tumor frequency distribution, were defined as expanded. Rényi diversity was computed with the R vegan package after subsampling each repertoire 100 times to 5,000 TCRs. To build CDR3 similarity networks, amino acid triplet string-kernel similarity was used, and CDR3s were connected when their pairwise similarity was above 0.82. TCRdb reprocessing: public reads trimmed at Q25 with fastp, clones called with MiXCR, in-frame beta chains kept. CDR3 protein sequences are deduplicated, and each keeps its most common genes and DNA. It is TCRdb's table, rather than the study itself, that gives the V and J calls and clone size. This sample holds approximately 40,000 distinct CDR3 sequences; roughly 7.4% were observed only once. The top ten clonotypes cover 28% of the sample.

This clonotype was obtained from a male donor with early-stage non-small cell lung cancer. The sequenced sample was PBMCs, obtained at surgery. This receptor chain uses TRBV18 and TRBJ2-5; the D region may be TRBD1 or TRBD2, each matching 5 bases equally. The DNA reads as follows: TGTGCCAGCTCCCCGGACACCATAGAGGGGACCCAGTACTTC. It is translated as CASSPDTIEGTQYF.